Presented here are 21 T cell receptor beta chains from one specimen sequenced in a study of T cell responses to AZD1222 COVID-19 vaccine. Data came from immunoSEQ multiplex PCR; TCRdb stores just in-frame clones and leaves some out. Among about 140,000 clones, 92% were seen once, and the ten largest hold around 3.5%. The input for sequencing was peripheral blood, taken 28 days after the second AZD1222 dose. The origin of the receptors is an adult who received the AZD1222 COVID-19 vaccine.

The rearrangement joins TRBV7-2 to TRBJ1-2; D is perhaps TRBD1 (6 bases). Trimming left V 1 base short and J 7 bases short, with 10 bases between. Germline lookup yields CDR1 SGHTA and CDR2 FQGNSA. The CDR3 contains 13 residues. The CDR3 DNA follows: TGTGCCAGCAGCTTAGAGGCAGGGGTTGGCTACACCTTC. Protein: CASSLEAGVGYTF.

This clone was counted only a few times. The chain links TRBV6-1 to TRBJ2-7; D possibly corresponds to TRBD1 (6 bases). Germline V CDR1 and CDR2: MNHNS, SASEGT. The CDR3 has 13 amino acids. Trimming cost V 2 bases and J 6 bases, with 11 bases left between them. The CDR3 reads CASSENRVGEQYF. In DNA, the CDR3 is TGTGCCAGCAGTGAAAACAGGGTAGGCGAGCAGTACTTC.

The chain recombines TRBV3-1 (or the pseudogene TRBV3-2) with TRBJ1-1; the D gene is possibly TRBD1 (6 bases). The CDR3 sequence is 15 residues long. With 0 bases removed from V and 6 bases from J, the gap between germline ends came to 14 bases. Germline CDR1 reads LGHDT; CDR2 reads YNNKEL (reference sequence). This chain's CDR3 is CASSQDLGRGSEAFF. CDR3 in DNA: TGTGCCAGCAGCCAAGATCTTGGCAGGGGATCTGAAGCTTTCTTT.

The chain joins TRBV4-2 to TRBJ2-5; 7 nucleotides align to TRBD2. Germline lookup yields CDR1 LGHNA and CDR2 YNFKEQ. This CDR3 has 16 residues. With 1 base clipped from V and 3 bases from J, the junction kept 8 bases outside the gene matches. CDR3 residues: CASSQVSGGGEETQYF. As DNA, the CDR3 is TGTGCCAGCAGCCAAGTGTCGGGGGGAGGGGAAGAGACCCAGTACTTC.

The rearrangement uses TRBV5-5 and TRBJ1-5; TRBD1 agrees at 8 bases. Germline V lookup: CDR1 SGHKS, CDR2 YYEKEE (reference sequence). V trimming: 4 bases; J trimming: 6 bases; junction bases outside the gene matches: 12. This CDR3 contains 16 residues. CDR3 sequence (DNA): TGTGCCAGCAGCCCCACCTTGACAGGGGTTGGTCAGCCCCAGCATTTT. It yields the protein CASSPTLTGVGQPQHF.

The rearrangement links TRBV27 to TRBJ2-5; possibly TRBD2 for D (6 bases). CDR3 length: 14 residues. Germline CDR1 MNHEY, CDR2 SMNVEV (reference sequence). Trimming took off 4 bases at V and 2 bases at J, with 11 bases between the two ends. The CDR3, as DNA: TGTGCCAGCAGTTCCGGACTATTTCAAGAGACCCAGTACTTC. Translated: CASSSGLFQETQYF.

The rearrangement uses TRBV27 and TRBJ1-1; D remains ambiguous. With 0 bases removed from V and 4 bases from J, the gap between germline ends came to 12 bases. The germline gives CDR1 MNHEY, CDR2 SMNVEV (reference sequence). The CDR3 runs 15 residues. The CDR3 spells CASSLSKTGITEAFF. CDR3 sequence (DNA): TGTGCCAGCAGTTTATCTAAGACGGGAATCACTGAAGCTTTCTTT.

The CDR3 sequence is CASSSRTGEAFF. CDR3 nucleotides: TGTGCCAGCAGCTCCCGGACGGGTGAAGCTTTCTTT. This chain links TRBV11-3 with TRBJ1-1; D unresolved. The CDR3 length is 12 residues. Looked up from germline, CDR1 is SGHNT and CDR2 is YENEEA. Trimming removed 4 bases at V and 7 bases at J, with 10 bases between. Using reference TRBV11-3 and TRBJ1-1 for the parts outside the CDR3, the full variable domain is EAGVVQSPRYKIIEKKQPVAFWCNPISGHNTLYWYLQNLGQGPELLIRYENEEAVDDSQLPKDRFSAERLKGVDSTLKIQPAELGDSAVYLCASSSRTGEAFFGQGTRLTVV.

The chain uses TRBV5-1 and TRBJ2-3, with TRBD2 matching 12 bases. V lost 8 bases and J lost 3; bases outside the gene matches: 4. The CDR3 consists of 14 residues. Germline V CDR1 and CDR2: SGHRS, YFSETQ. CDR3 protein: CARGLAGMTDTQYF. The CDR3 region has the DNA TGCGCCAGAGGACTAGCGGGGATGACAGATACGCAGTATTTT.

The rearrangement links TRBV6-5 to TRBJ1-6; tentative D call: TRBD1 (6 bases). Germline CDR1 is MNHEY and CDR2 is SVGAGI. The CDR3 contains 13 residues. Trimming shortened V by 6 bases and J by 10 bases, and 13 bases separated the two germline ends. CDR3 DNA: TGTGCCAGCAGACAGGGTCAAGGATCACCCCTCCACTTT. Protein sequence: CASRQGQGSPLHF.

V and J are TRBV7-2 and TRBJ2-5, with D unresolved. This CDR3 spans 11 amino acids. CDR1 and CDR2 (germline): SGHTA, FQGNSA. V lost 2 bases to trimming and J lost 4 bases, with 2 bases between them. In DNA form, the CDR3 reads TGTGCCAGCAGCTTATCAGAGACCCAGTACTTC. Its translation is CASSLSETQYF.

In its sample, this clone was seen once. The CDR3 here is CANSGGLYGNTIYF. In nucleotides, the CDR3 is TGTGCCAACTCGGGGGGGCTTTATGGAAACACCATATATTTT. The chain recombines TRBV7-9 with TRBJ1-3; tentatively, D is TRBD1 (6 bases). The CDR3 has 14 residues. Trimming shortened V by 10 bases and J by 3 bases, and 16 bases separated the two germline ends. Germline lookup yields CDR1 SEHNR and CDR2 FQNEAQ (reference sequence).

The chain employs TRBV7-2 and TRBJ2-7, with 7 bases matching TRBD1. Trimming took 3 bases from V and 5 from J; bases not matched to a gene: 7. The CDR3 is made up of 14 amino acids. The germline CDR1 and CDR2 sequences are SGHTA and FQGNSA. CDR3 protein: CASSFDRDRHEQYF. The CDR3 coding sequence is TGTGCCAGCAGCTTTGACAGGGATAGGCACGAGCAGTACTTC.

The V gene is TRBV2, the J gene TRBJ1-1; 9 bases agree with TRBD1. This CDR3 is built from 16 residues. The germline V gene encodes CDR1 SNHLY and CDR2 FYNNEI. Losses at the gene ends were 4 bases for V and 1 base for J; bases not matched to a gene: 7. The CDR3 DNA sequence: TGTGCCAGCAGTGGGGGACAGGGAACAGGGAACACTGAAGCTTTCTTT. It yields the protein CASSGGQGTGNTEAFF.

The J gene is TRBJ2-7, the V gene TRBV6-5, with a weak D call TRBD2 (7 bases). Germline V gene data show CDR1 as MNHEY and CDR2 as SVGAGI. Trimming took off 6 bases at V and 6 bases at J, with 21 bases between the two ends. The CDR3 extends over 15 amino acids. The CDR3 here is CASRNPGRGFREQYF. CDR3 DNA sequence: TGTGCCAGCAGGAACCCAGGGAGGGGGTTTCGCGAGCAGTACTTC.

J is TRBJ1-3 and V is TRBV3-1 (or the pseudogene TRBV3-2); 8 positions agree with TRBD1. With 1 base clipped from V and 4 bases from J, the junction kept 6 bases outside the gene matches. Germline assignment: CDR1 LGHDT and CDR2 YNNKEL (reference sequence). This CDR3 has 16 amino acids. Here the CDR3 DNA reads TGTGCCAGCAGCCAAGTGGGCAGGGGGCCAGGAAACACCATATATTTT. Translation gives CASSQVGRGPGNTIYF.

The V gene is TRBV11-2, the J gene TRBJ2-7; maybe TRBD2 (6 bases). V was trimmed by 1 base and J by 3 bases, leaving 13 bases between them. This CDR3 comprises 15 residues. The germline V gene has CDR1 SGHAT and CDR2 FQNNGV. The chain's CDR3 is CASSLVRGGDYEQYF. The CDR3 DNA follows: TGTGCCAGCAGCTTAGTTAGGGGCGGGGACTACGAGCAGTACTTC. Variable domain in full (rest from reference TRBV11-2 and TRBJ2-7): EAGVAQSPRYKIIEKRQSVAFWCNPISGHATLYWYQQILGQGPKLLIQFQNNGVVDDSQLPKDRFSAERLKGVDSTLKIQPAKLEDSAVYLCASSLVRGGDYEQYFGPGTRLTVT.

The J gene is TRBJ1-2, the V gene TRBV28; no definite D call. In germline, CDR1 is MDHEN, CDR2 SYDVKM. Trimming took 3 bases from V and 0 from J, leaving 8 bases between them. This CDR3 is built from 14 residues. The CDR3 DNA is TGTGCCAGCAGTTTTGGCGAAGCTAACTATGGCTACACCTTC. It translates to CASSFGEANYGYTF.

The chain employs TRBV20-1 and TRBJ2-3; D could derive from TRBD1 or TRBD2 (6 bases each). The ends were cut back, 5 bases at V and 6 bases at J, with 9 bases in the middle. Germline-derived CDR1 and CDR2 are DFQATT and SNEGSKA (reference sequence). CDR3 length: 11 residues. DNA of the CDR3: TGCAGTGCTGGGGGGCGGGATACGCAGTATTTT. Translation: CSAGGRDTQYF.

The table lists this clone with a few counts. The chain couples TRBV6-2 or TRBV6-3 to TRBJ1-2; unclear D gene. This CDR3 is 16 amino acids long. Germline V lookup: CDR1 MNHEY, CDR2 SVGEGT. Trimming stripped 4 bases from V and 3 bases from J, with 18 bases between. CDR3 DNA: TGTGCCAGCAGTTGGGATAACAGTAGGCGATACTATGGCTACACCTTC. Amino acids: CASSWDNSRRYYGYTF.

Comments on this clone: The same CDR3 can be traced to other DNA sequences in this sample. This rearrangement joins TRBV7-8 to TRBJ1-1; D gene ambiguous. Per the germline V gene, CDR1 is SGHVS and CDR2 is FQNEAQ. V was shortened by 3 bases and J by 1 base, with 6 bases between the two germline ends. The CDR3 contains 13 residues. CDR3 coding DNA: TGTGCCAGCAGCTTCACGGAGAACACTGAAGCTTTCTTT. It is translated as CASSFTENTEAFF. Based on the CDR3 plus reference TRBV7-8 and TRBJ1-1, the full variable domain is GAGVSQSPRYKVAKRGQDVALRCDPISGHVSLFWYQQALGQGPEFLTYFQNEAQLDKSGLPSDRFFAERPEGSVSTLKIQRTQQEDSAVYLCASSFTENTEAFFGQGTRLTVV.